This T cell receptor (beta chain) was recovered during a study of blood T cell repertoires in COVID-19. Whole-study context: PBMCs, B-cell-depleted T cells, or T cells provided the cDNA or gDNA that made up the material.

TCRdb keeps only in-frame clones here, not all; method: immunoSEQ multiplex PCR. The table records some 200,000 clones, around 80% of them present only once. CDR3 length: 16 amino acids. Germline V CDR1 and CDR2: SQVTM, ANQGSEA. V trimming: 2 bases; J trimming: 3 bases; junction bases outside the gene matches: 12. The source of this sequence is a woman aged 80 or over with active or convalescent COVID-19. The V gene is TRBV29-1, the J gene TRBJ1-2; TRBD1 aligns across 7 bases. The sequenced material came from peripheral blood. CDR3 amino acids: CSVEFLGQGVDYGYTF. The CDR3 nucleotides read TGCAGCGTTGAATTTCTCGGGCAGGGGGTCGACTATGGCTACACCTTC.